This T cell receptor (beta chain) was sequenced during a study of a mutant IDH1 vaccine in newly diagnosed glioma (dated by TCRdb to 2020 to 2022). For context, the study as a whole: Vaccination began 4-6 weeks after radiotherapy alone, or alongside temozolomide cycles in the chemotherapy-containing groups. Of the 32 patients who were treated, about 60% were male and roughly 38% were female, and the mean age was approximately 40 years. Before enrollment, patients had received standard therapy of radiotherapy alone, temozolomide alone, or radiochemotherapy with temozolomide; most received the combination. The week-35 safety follow-up took place at visit V12, and the week-47 end of study took place at visit V13. Peripheral blood samples were drawn at six visits, namely V03 (baseline), V05, V07, V10, V12 and V13. For exploratory analyses, 25 treated patients had longitudinal TCRB deep sequencing done wherever samples were available.

CDR1 SGHRS and CDR2 YFSETQ are derived from the germline V gene. There are 16 amino acids in the CDR3, from cysteine to phenylalanine inclusive. Only CDR3 DNA is held: 48 bases, read in frame from base 1. The trim is 4 bases for V and 0 bases for J, with a gap of 15 bases between the germline ends. Results and caveats for the whole study, not just this receptor: According to the authors, sample limitations meant that analyses of patient blood samples could not be reproduced. Pseudoprogression seemed to be unrelated to changes in the top peripheral T cell clonotypes found by TCRB sequencing. Vaccine-induced immune responses across multiple MHC alleles were detected in approximately 93% of patients. PBMC samples for TCRB deep sequencing were selected based on availability.

As concerns this clone: Its antigen is not yet known. No base-level quality is on record; no much larger clone is a single base apart.

Preparation of the library involved the immunoSEQ multiplex PCR assay. Rearranged TCR beta chain sequences were amplified with the hsTCRB Kit following the manufacturer's protocol. TCRB libraries were sequenced on an Illumina MiSeq. The authors' analysis ran thus. The kit vendor's proprietary platform handled demultiplexing, trimming and gene mapping. As stored in TCRdb, this immuneACCESS dataset retains in-frame rearrangements with V and J assigned. A fraction of the clones does not appear; measured against another copy, unresolved V genes explain less than half of the discrepancy, and the remainder lacks a known reason. That table furnishes V, J and clone size, whereas the DNA furnished D and trimming. The sample has about 65,000 clones on record, 81% of them singletons. Jointly, the top ten make up under 6% of the sample. The time point label on this specimen signifies: week 35, safety follow-up. A 20-mer mutant IDH1 peptide at 300 micrograms in Montanide made up each vaccine dose, which was injected subcutaneously together with topical imiquimod. Patients were given eight vaccinations, in weeks 1, 3, 5, 7, 11, 15, 19 and 23, which matched visits V03 through V10. All donors had newly diagnosed IDH1-mutant astrocytomas of WHO grade 3 or 4 that showed loss of nuclear ATRX. The samples were drawn from NOA16, a multicentre, single-arm, open-label phase I trial in Germany that tested a mutant IDH1 peptide vaccine in humans for the first time. Genomic DNA for TCRB sequencing was extracted from EDTA blood using the DNeasy Blood and Tissue Kit.

The chain is encoded by TRBV5-1 joined to TRBJ2-3, with the D gene not clear enough to name. This receptor was taken from a man aged 40-50 years with glioma. The sample here was PBMCs, taken from a glioma patient whose treatment included an IDH1 peptide vaccine. Read as DNA, the sequence is TGCGCCAGCAGCCCCGGGCAGCGAATAAGCACAGATACGCAGTATTTT. Its translation is CASSPGQRISTDTQYF. The reference TRBV5-1 and TRBJ2-3 proteins fill in what lies around the CDR3, so the full variable domain reads KAGVTQTPRYLIKTRGQQVTLSCSPISGHRSVSWYQQTPGQGLQFLFEYFSETQRNKGNFPGRFSGRQFSNSRSEMNVSTLELGDSALYLCASSPGQRISTDTQYFGPGTRLTVL.